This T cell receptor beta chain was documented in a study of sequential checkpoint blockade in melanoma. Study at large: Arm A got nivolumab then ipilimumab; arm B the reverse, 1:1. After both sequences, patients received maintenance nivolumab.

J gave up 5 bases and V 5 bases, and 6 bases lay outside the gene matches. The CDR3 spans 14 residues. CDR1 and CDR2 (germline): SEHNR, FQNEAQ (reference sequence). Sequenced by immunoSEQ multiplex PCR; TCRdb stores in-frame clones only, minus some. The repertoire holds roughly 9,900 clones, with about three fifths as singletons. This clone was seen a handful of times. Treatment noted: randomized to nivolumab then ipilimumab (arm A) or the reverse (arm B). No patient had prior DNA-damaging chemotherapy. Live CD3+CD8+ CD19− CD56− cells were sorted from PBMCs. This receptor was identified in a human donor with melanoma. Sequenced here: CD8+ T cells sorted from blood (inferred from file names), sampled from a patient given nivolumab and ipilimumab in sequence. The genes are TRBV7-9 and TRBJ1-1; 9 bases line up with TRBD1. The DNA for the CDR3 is TGTGCCAGCAGCCCCCGGGACAGGGTTACTGAAGCTTTCTTT. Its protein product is CASSPRDRVTEAFF.